The 21 T cell receptor beta chains below were found in one sample sequenced in a study of T cells after yellow fever vaccination. MiXCR was run by TCRdb on the 5' RACE reads, yielding one entry per CDR3 protein. The sample carries 400,000 to 650,000 distinct CDR3 sequences, about a fifth recorded once. The sequenced sample was PBMCs, obtained more than 20 days after the first yellow fever vaccination. The receptors originated from a man between 18 and 35 years old who received the YFV17D yellow fever vaccine.

The chain couples TRBV6-5 to TRBJ1-1; unclear D gene. CDR1 is MNHEY, CDR2 SVGAGI, per germline. Trimming pared 4 bases from V and 0 bases from J, leaving 12 bases between. The length of the CDR3 is 15 residues. The CDR3 nucleotides are TGTGCCAGCAGTTTCACACACAGATTGAACACTGAAGCTTTCTTT. Protein sequence: CASSFTHRLNTEAFF.

This clonotype has more than one count but fewer than ten. CDR3 DNA: TGCGCCAGCAGCCAAGATGGGTCCGCACACAATGAGCAGTTCTTC. This gives the protein CASSQDGSAHNEQFF. This chain links TRBV4-3 with TRBJ2-1, with D unresolved. This CDR3 comprises 15 residues. Germline CDR1 reads LGHNA; CDR2 reads YSLEER. Trimming removed 0 bases from V and 5 bases from J, with 11 bases in between.

V and J are TRBV5-1 and TRBJ2-5, with 10 bases aligning to TRBD2. CDR1 is SGHRS and CDR2 is YFSETQ in the germline V gene. J was trimmed by 5 bases and V by 0 bases; bases with no gene match: 7. This CDR3 spans 16 amino acids. The CDR3 nucleotides are TGCGCCAGCAGCTTGGAAAGAGCGGGGGGGCGGGAGACCCAGTACTTC. This codes for CASSLERAGGRETQYF. The full variable domain, with the rest looked up from reference TRBV5-1 and TRBJ2-5, is KAGVTQTPRYLIKTRGQQVTLSCSPISGHRSVSWYQQTPGQGLQFLFEYFSETQRNKGNFPGRFSGRQFSNSRSEMNVSTLELGDSALYLCASSLERAGGRETQYFGPGTRLLVL.

This clonotype was counted a few times. The J gene is TRBJ2-5, the V gene TRBV7-9, with TRBD2 identical over 7 bases. There are 15 residues in the CDR3. CDR1 SEHNR and CDR2 FQNEAQ come from the germline V gene (reference sequence). V trimming: 10 bases; J trimming: 5 bases; junction bases outside the gene matches: 16. The CDR3 nucleotides are TGTGCCACCATGATTAGCGGGCAGCCGGAGGAGACCCAGTACTTC. Protein sequence: CATMISGQPEETQYF. The complete variable domain, with remaining parts taken from reference TRBV7-9 and TRBJ2-5, reads DTGVSQNPRHKITKRGQNVTFRCDPISEHNRLYWYRQTLGQGPEFLTYFQNEAQLEKSRLLSDRFSAERPKGSFSTLEIQRTEQGDSAMYLCATMISGQPEETQYFGPGTRLLVL.

The chain has TRBV9 and TRBJ2-5, with 12 bases aligning to TRBD2. This CDR3 has 17 amino acids. The V gene's germline CDR1 is SGDLS and CDR2 YYNGEE. V dropped 1 base and J dropped 2; count of bases not matched to a gene: 6. In nucleotides, the CDR3 is TGTGCCAGCAGCGTAAGACTAGCGGGGGACCCGCAAGAGACCCAGTACTTC. Protein: CASSVRLAGDPQETQYF.

The chain couples TRBV21-1 to TRBJ2-7; the table's D gene call, TRBD2, was not cross checked with the DNA. TRBV21-1 is flagged as a pseudogene. This CDR3 is built from 17 residues. The chain's CDR3 is CASSKVHASGGPYEQYV. In nucleotides, the CDR3 is TGTGCCAGCAGCAAAGTCCACGCTAGCGGGGGCCCCTACGAGCAGTACGTC.

This sequence joins TRBV12-3 or TRBV12-4 and TRBJ2-3; the match to TRBD2 covers 8 bases. The CDR3 runs 15 residues. The V segment lost 5 bases and the J segment 4 bases; nucleotides outside the gene matches: 8. CDR3 loop: CASSPQAGGADTQYF. Here the CDR3 DNA reads TGTGCCAGCAGTCCCCAGGCGGGGGGAGCAGATACGCAGTATTTT.

This clonotype was seen a handful of times. The CDR3 DNA follows: TGTGCCAGCAGTCCCCTGTTGGTAACCGGGGAGCTGTTTTTT. It is translated as CASSPLLVTGELFF. This chain connects TRBV12-3 or TRBV12-4 to TRBJ2-2; D remains unclear. V was pared by 5 bases and J by 5 bases, with 12 bases between. The CDR3 sequence is 14 residues long.

This clonotype was counted at least ten times. The V call is TRBV7-3, the J call TRBJ2-2; 8 nucleotides line up with TRBD2. In germline, CDR1 is SGHTA, CDR2 FQGTGA. This CDR3 comprises 17 residues. The trim removed 3 bases at V and 1 base at J, leaving 7 bases unmatched. The CDR3 here is CASSFQAGLGNTGELFF. The CDR3 nucleotides are TGTGCCAGCAGCTTTCAAGCGGGACTAGGGAACACCGGGGAGCTGTTTTTT.

The J gene is TRBJ1-1, the V gene TRBV6-1; tentative D call: TRBD1 (6 bases). Germline V CDR1 and CDR2: MNHNS, SASEGT. The CDR3 is made up of 16 amino acids. With 6 bases removed from V and 3 bases from J, the gap between germline ends came to 20 bases. The CDR3 bases are TGTGCCAGCAGCACAACAGGGTACGGGCGCTACACTGAAGCTTTCTTT. It specifies CASSTTGYGRYTEAFF.

This chain joins TRBV29-1 and TRBJ2-1, with TRBD1 as a possible D gene (6 bases). CDR3 length: 14 amino acids. Trimming shortened V by 5 bases and J by 0 bases, and 11 bases separated the two germline ends. Germline V gene lookup returns CDR1 SQVTM and CDR2 ANQGSEA. For the CDR3, the DNA is TGCAGCGTTTTCGACAGGAACTCCTACAATGAGCAGTTCTTC. Translating gives CSVFDRNSYNEQFF.

This sequence joins TRBV11-2 and TRBJ2-1, with D perhaps TRBD2 (7 bases). The CDR3 spans 19 residues. The V end was cut by 0 bases, the J end by 2 bases, with 20 bases between. Germline V CDR1 and CDR2: SGHAT, FQNNGV. The DNA for the CDR3 is TGTGCCAGCAGCTTAGAGTCTCCCGGAGGGGGGGGAACCTACAATGAGCAGTTCTTC. Protein: CASSLESPGGGGTYNEQFF.

At least ten counts were recorded for this clonotype. CDR3 sequence: CATGDSSTDTQYF. CDR3 DNA sequence: TGTGCCACCGGGGACAGTAGCACAGATACGCAGTATTTT. The gene calls are TRBV24-1 and TRBJ2-3, with 7 bases fitting TRBD1. Germline V gene data show CDR1 as KGHDR and CDR2 as SFDVKD. The CDR3 has 13 amino acids. The V and J ends lost 9 bases and 0 bases, in that order; junction bases with no gene match: 2.

This chain links TRBV11-1 with TRBJ2-1; 11 bases map to TRBD2. The V gene's germline CDR1 is SGHAT and CDR2 FQDESV (reference sequence). V lost 2 bases, J lost 7 bases, and 7 bases stayed unmatched. CDR3 length equals 16 residues. The CDR3 region is CASSLFGLAGGNEQFF. The CDR3 region has the DNA TGTGCCAGCAGCTTATTCGGCCTAGCGGGGGGTAATGAGCAGTTCTTC.

This clonotype has just one count. The rearrangement uses TRBV7-2 and TRBJ1-1; a weak D match, TRBD1 (5 bases). Trimming stripped 8 bases from V and 1 base from J, with 23 bases between. This CDR3 region has 17 residues. Germline V lookup: CDR1 SGHTA, CDR2 FQGNSA. The CDR3 is CASSIAGGARGNTEAFF. The DNA of the CDR3 is TGTGCCAGCTCGATTGCGGGTGGGGCGCGGGGGAACACTGAAGCTTTCTTT. The entire variable domain, with the rest obtained from reference TRBV7-2 and TRBJ1-1, is as follows: GAGVSQSPSNKVTEKGKDVELRCDPISGHTALYWYRQSLGQGLEFLIYFQGNSAPDKSGLPSDRFSAERTGGSVSTLTIQRTQQEDSAVYLCASSIAGGARGNTEAFFGQGTRLTVV.

This clonotype was recorded at least ten times. V and J are TRBV7-8 and TRBJ1-2; 8 bases align to TRBD1. The CDR3 loop spans 14 amino acids. CDR1 SGHVS and CDR2 FQNEAQ come from the germline V gene. The V and J ends lost 5 bases and 6 bases, in that order; junction bases with no gene match: 8. CDR3 in DNA: TGTGCCAGCAGCCGACAGTCAGGGGGCGATGGCTACACCTTC. It codes for CASSRQSGGDGYTF. The variable domain in full, with the rest retrieved from reference TRBV7-8 and TRBJ1-2, is GAGVSQSPRYKVAKRGQDVALRCDPISGHVSLFWYQQALGQGPEFLTYFQNEAQLDKSGLPSDRFFAERPEGSVSTLKIQRTQQEDSAVYLCASSRQSGGDGYTFGSGTRLTVV.

This chain connects TRBV2 to TRBJ1-5; possible D gene TRBD1, 5 bases. Trimming removed 3 bases from V and 4 bases from J, with 7 bases in between. The CDR3 sequence is 13 residues long. Germline loops: CDR1 SNHLY, CDR2 FYNNEI. CDR3 coding DNA: TGTGCCAGCAGTGACAGGGATAATCAGCCCCAGCATTTT. Translation: CASSDRDNQPQHF.

The chain combines TRBV29-1 with TRBJ2-1; D gene uncertain. Germline CDR1 SQVTM, CDR2 ANQGSEA. This CDR3 is built from 12 residues. V gave up 7 bases and J gave up 2 bases, with 9 bases separating them. The CDR3 nucleotides are TGCAGCGCGGGCATGACCTACAATGAGCAGTTCTTC. Amino acids: CSAGMTYNEQFF.

This clonotype came up many times. This chain links TRBV4-3 with TRBJ1-1; D not certain. V lost 5 bases to trimming and J lost 0 bases, with 7 bases between them. Looked up from germline, CDR1 is LGHNA and CDR2 is YSLEER. The CDR3 covers 13 residues. CDR3 coding DNA: TGCGCCAGCAGCTATTTCATGAACACTGAAGCTTTCTTT. Translation gives CASSYFMNTEAFF.

The chain joins TRBV18 to TRBJ1-1; D not resolved. The CDR3 length is 14 residues. With 4 bases removed from V and 3 bases from J, the gap between germline ends came to 12 bases. Germline assignment: CDR1 KGHSH and CDR2 LQKENI. CDR3 amino acids: CASSRGWRDTEAFF. In DNA, the CDR3 is TGTGCCAGCTCACGAGGATGGAGGGACACTGAAGCTTTCTTT.

This clonotype has only a few counts. The gene calls are TRBV5-1 and TRBJ1-5; D is ambiguous. V lost 9 bases to trimming and J lost 6 bases, with 19 bases between them. Germline-derived CDR1 and CDR2 are SGHRS and YFSETQ. There are 14 residues in the CDR3. This CDR3 is CANPTEWVGQPQHF. The CDR3 nucleotides read TGCGCCAACCCCACCGAGTGGGTCGGTCAGCCCCAGCATTTT.